This T cell receptor (beta chain) came from a study of identical twins. Study findings and constraints: Invariant T cells like MAIT and iNKT could partly confound the zero-insertion analyses.

Each CDR3 protein gets one entry after TCRdb re-called the 5' RACE reads with MiXCR. Of approximately 500,000 distinct CDR3 sequences in the sample, approximately 25% are singletons; the top ten hold 2.9%. Concerning this clonotype itself: The antigen is unknown. Germline and junction disagree at one end, which may indicate a read error.

Separately, the same data were catalogued under a study of T cells expressing NK-cell markers. As that study records: Just one sequenced donor of eight was HCMV-seronegative, while seven were seropositive. In a group of several donors, dominant NKG2C+ clonotypes represented 1.0-7.0% of CD8+ T cells.

Material: CD4+ T cells sorted from blood. This TCR was recovered from a young woman in good health.

CDR3 coding DNA: TGCAGCGTTGCGGGTGACAGGAGATACGATTTT. This codes for CSVAGDRRYDF. V is TRBV29-1 and J is TRBJ1-1, with a tentative D call TRBD1 (6 bases). CDR1 and CDR2 from the germline V gene are SQVTM and ANQGSEA. CDR3 length: 11 amino acids.